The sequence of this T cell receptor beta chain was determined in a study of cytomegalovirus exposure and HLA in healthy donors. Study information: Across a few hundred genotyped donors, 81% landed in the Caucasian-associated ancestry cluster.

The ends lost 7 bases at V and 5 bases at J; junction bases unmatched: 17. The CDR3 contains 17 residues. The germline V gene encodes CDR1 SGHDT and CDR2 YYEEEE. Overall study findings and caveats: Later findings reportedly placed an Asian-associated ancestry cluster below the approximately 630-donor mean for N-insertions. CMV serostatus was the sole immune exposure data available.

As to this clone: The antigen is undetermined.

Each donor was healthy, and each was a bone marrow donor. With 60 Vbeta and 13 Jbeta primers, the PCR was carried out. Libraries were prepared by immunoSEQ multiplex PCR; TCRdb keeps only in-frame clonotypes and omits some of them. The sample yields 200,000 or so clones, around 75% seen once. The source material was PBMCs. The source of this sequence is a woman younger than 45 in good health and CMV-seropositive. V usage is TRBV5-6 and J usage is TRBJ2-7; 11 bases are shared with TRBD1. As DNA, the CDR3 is TGTGCCAGCCGCTCACGGGACAGGGGGATCCTTGTGGACGAGCAGTACTTC. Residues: CASRSRDRGILVDEQYF.